A single sample gave rise to the 5 T cell receptor beta chains below, sequenced in a study of response to subunit inactivated influenza vaccine. TCRdb ran MiXCR on the RT-PCR reads and lists one entry per CDR3 protein. This table has 800,000 to 1,000,000 distinct CDR3 sequences, around 21% appearing once. Sequencing used PBMCs from blood, obtained more than 4 days after vaccination. The receptors stem from a man aged 50-60 years who received an inactivated influenza vaccine.

For the CDR3, the DNA is TGTGCCACCAGCAGAGATCAGGGGGGGGCAGGGGAGCTGTTTTTT. It yields the protein CATSRDQGGAGELFF. This chain connects TRBV15 to TRBJ2-2; D is perhaps TRBD1 or TRBD2 (7 bases each). CDR1 LNHNV and CDR2 YYDKDF come from the germline V gene (reference sequence). With 0 bases removed from V and 8 bases from J, the gap between germline ends came to 13 bases. This CDR3 is built from 15 residues.

The chain is built from TRBV4-3 and TRBJ1-4; TRBD1 matches at 9 bases. With 5 bases clipped from V and 3 bases from J, the junction kept 4 bases outside the gene matches. The CDR3 runs to 15 residues. In germline, CDR1 is LGHNA, CDR2 YSLEER. The CDR3 protein is CASSRQGGANEKLFF. DNA of the CDR3: TGCGCCAGCAGCAGACAGGGGGGTGCTAATGAAAAACTGTTTTTT.

This chain links TRBV20-1 with TRBJ2-7; tentatively, D is TRBD1 (6 bases). V lost 4 bases, J lost 4 bases, and 17 bases lay in between. The CDR3 has 14 amino acids. CDR1 and CDR2 (germline): DFQATT, SNEGSKA (reference sequence). CDR3 residues: CSAIRLRDKYEQYF. Here the CDR3 DNA reads TGCAGTGCTATCCGCCTCCGGGACAAATACGAGCAGTACTTC.

The CDR3 DNA reads as TGTGCCAGCAGTCTCGGAGGGGTAGAGGCAGATACGCAGTATTTT. Protein product: CASSLGGVEADTQYF. The rearrangement links TRBV28 to TRBJ2-3; possible D gene TRBD2, 6 bases. CDR1 and CDR2 (germline): MDHEN, SYDVKM. V was trimmed by 5 bases and J by 4 bases, leaving 16 bases between them. There are 15 residues in the CDR3.

CDR3 nucleotide sequence: TGCAGCGGTGGACTAGCGGGAGGCAATGAGCAGTTCTTC. Amino acids: CSGGLAGGNEQFF. The chain recombines TRBV29-1 with TRBJ2-1, with 14 nucleotides matching TRBD2. The CDR3 spans 13 residues. Germline lookup yields CDR1 SQVTM and CDR2 ANQGSEA. The V gene end was trimmed by 7 bases and the J gene end by 6 bases; junction bases not matched to a gene: 2.